The clone carrying this T cell receptor beta chain occurred a few times. Its antigen is undetermined. Every bit of the isolated RNA underwent reverse transcription, so sequencing read expressed TCRB transcripts. The table came from immunoSEQ multiplex PCR; TCRdb's copy has only in-frame clones and leaves some out. The data contain about 160,000 clones, around 8.4% of them singletons. The CDR3 consists of 15 residues. V trimming: 3 bases; J trimming: 3 bases; junction bases outside the gene matches: 4. Germline CDR1 KGHSH, CDR2 LQKENI. This sample is drawn from a study of beta chain features in type 1 diabetes. Points from the study as a whole: Naive, central memory and Treg TCRB repertoires seemed to resemble each other more closely in patients than they did in healthy donors. A definitive answer on HLA type influencing TCRB rearrangement was not reached here. Among all four CD4+ subsets, Type 1 diabetes patients had TCRB CDR3s that were moderately but significantly shorter.

V and J are TRBV18 and TRBJ1-5, with TRBD1 identical over 8 bases. The sequence was obtained from a woman aged 18 to 35 with type 1 diabetes. Sequenced: central memory CD4+ T cells from blood. As DNA, the CDR3 is TGTGCCAGCTCACCCCAACAGGGGGACAATCAGCCCCAGCATTTT. Its translation: CASSPQQGDNQPQHF.